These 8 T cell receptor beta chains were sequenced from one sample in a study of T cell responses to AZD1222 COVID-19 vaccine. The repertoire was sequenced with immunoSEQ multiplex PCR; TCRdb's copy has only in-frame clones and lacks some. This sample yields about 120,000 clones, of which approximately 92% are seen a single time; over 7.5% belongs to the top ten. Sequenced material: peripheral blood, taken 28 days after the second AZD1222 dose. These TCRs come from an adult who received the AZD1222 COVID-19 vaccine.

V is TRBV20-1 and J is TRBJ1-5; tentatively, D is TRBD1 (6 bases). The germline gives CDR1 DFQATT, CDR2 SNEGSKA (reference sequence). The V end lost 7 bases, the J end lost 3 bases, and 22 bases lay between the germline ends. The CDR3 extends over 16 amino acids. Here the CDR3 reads CSVSLGARGNNQPQHF. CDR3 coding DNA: TGCAGTGTTAGTTTGGGGGCGAGAGGTAACAATCAGCCCCAGCATTTT.

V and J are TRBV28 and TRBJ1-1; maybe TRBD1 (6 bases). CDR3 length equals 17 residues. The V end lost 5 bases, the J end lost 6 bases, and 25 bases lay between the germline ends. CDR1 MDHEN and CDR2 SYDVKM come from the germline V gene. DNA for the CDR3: TGTGCCAGCAGTGTCATTACAGGGTACCAGATTGATGCTGAAGCTTTCTTT. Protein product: CASSVITGYQIDAEAFF.

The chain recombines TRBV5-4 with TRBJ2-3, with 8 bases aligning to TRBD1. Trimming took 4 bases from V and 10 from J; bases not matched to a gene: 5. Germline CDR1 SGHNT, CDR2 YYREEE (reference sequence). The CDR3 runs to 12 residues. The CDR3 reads CASSGQGSAQYF. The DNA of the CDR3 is TGTGCCAGCAGCGGACAGGGTAGTGCGCAGTATTTT.

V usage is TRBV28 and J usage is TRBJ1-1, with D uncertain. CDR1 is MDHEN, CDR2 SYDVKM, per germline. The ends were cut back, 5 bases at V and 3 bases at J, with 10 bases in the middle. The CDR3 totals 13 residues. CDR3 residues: CASSIPRHTEAFF. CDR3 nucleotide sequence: TGTGCCAGCAGTATTCCCCGGCACACTGAAGCTTTCTTT.

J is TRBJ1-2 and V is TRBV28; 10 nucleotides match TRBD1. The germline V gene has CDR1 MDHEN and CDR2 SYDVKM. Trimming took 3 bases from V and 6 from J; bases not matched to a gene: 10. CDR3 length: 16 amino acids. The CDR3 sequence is CASSFREGTGVDGYTF. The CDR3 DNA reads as TGTGCCAGCAGTTTTAGGGAAGGGACAGGGGTTGATGGCTACACCTTC.

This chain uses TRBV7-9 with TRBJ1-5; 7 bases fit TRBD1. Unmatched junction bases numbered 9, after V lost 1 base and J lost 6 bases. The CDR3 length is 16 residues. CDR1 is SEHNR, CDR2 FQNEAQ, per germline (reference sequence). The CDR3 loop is CASSLEQGFGGQPQHF. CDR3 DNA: TGTGCCAGCAGCTTAGAACAGGGGTTTGGTGGTCAGCCCCAGCATTTT.

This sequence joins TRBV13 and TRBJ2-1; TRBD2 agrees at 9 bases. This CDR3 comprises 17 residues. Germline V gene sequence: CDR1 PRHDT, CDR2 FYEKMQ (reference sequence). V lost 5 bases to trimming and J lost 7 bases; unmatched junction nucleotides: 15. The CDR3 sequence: CASSPQSAGGPLNEQFF. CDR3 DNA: TGTGCCAGCAGCCCCCAAAGCGCGGGGGGGCCTTTGAATGAGCAGTTCTTC.

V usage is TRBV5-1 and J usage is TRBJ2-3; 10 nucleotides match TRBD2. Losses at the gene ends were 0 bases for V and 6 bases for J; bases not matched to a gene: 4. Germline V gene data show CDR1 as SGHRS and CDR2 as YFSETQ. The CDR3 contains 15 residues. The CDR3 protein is CASSLVLAGSDTQYF. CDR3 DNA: TGCGCCAGCAGCTTGGTACTAGCGGGGTCCGATACGCAGTATTTT.